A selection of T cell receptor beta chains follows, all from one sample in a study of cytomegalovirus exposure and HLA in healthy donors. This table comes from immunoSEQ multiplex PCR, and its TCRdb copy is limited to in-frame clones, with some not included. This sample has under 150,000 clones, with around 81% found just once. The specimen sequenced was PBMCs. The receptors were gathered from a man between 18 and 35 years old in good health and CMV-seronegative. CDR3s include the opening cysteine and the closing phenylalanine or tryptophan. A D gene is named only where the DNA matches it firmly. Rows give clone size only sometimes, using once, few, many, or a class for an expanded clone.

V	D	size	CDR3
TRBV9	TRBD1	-	CASSVALGTGNSPLHF
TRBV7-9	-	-	CASSLDGFSDFTEAFF
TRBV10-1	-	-	CASSDTRFGELFF
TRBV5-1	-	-	CASSLPSMGTDTQYF
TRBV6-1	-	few	CASQFRVSYEQYF
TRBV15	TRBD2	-	CATSNTRGYGREQYF
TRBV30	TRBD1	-	CAWSVPGGPGNTIYF
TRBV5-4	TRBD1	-	CASSWMGRTGGDSPLHF
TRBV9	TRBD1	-	CASAVGTGDYGYTF
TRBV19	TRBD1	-	CASGQGRQPQHF
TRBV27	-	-	CASSSWGGAFF
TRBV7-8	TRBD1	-	CASSRSGGGFEAFF
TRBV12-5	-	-	CASGSTDPMRTGELFF
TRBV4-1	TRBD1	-	CASSTRQGGPENIQYF
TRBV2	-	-	CASSGAGEAFF
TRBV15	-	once	CATSRPTGKSSPLHF
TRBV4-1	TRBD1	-	CASSHKGTGNVSPLHF
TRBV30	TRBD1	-	CACRGQGGTGELFF
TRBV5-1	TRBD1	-	CASSFRQGVGAGANVLTF
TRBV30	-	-	CAWRDSGTAKNIQYF
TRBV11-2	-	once	CASSQGNLPYNEQFF
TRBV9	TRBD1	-	CASSETGGWQPQHF
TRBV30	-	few	CAWQGGTEAFF
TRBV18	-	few	CASSPFTGKMNTEAFF
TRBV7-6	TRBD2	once	CASSLSGGANTGELFF
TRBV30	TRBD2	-	CAWIQRGGTDTQYF
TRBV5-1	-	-	CASSADNDYGYTF
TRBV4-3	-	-	CASSQEYSNQPQHF
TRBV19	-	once	CASSPQGANTEAFF
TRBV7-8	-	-	CASSPREARFYGYTF
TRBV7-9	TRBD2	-	CASSWLPSGDTDTQYF
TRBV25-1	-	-	CASSDYSGRVFNEKLFF
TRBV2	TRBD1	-	CASRLGQGNNQPQHF
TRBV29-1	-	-	CSVDQTYNEQFF
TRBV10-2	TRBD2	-	CASMLADKETQYF
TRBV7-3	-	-	CASSLTTALNQPQHF
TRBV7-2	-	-	CASSLVSSSGNTIYF
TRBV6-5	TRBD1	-	CASSPGQHTDTQYF
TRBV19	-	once	CASSIDRRSGYTF
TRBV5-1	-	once	CASSLDGFDNSPLHF
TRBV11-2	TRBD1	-	CASSLEPGGAIGYTF
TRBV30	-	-	CAWSVLGGGSEKLFF